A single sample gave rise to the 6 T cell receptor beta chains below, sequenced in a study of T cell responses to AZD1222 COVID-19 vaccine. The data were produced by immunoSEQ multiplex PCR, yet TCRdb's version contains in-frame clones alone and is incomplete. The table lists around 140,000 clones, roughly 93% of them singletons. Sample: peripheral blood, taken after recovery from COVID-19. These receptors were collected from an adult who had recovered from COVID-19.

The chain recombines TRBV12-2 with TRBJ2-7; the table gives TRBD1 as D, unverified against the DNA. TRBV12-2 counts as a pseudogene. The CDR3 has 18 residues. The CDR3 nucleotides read TGTGCAAGTCGCCCCCGGACAGGGGGCCGGGAGTACCCTTACGAGCAGTACTTC. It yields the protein CASRPRTGGREYPYEQYF.

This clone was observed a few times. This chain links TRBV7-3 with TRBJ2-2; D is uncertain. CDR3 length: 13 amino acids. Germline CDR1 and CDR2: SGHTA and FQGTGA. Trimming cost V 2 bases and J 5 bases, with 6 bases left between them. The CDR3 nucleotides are TGTGCCAGCAGCTTAGGGATGACCGGGGAGCTGTTTTTT. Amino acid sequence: CASSLGMTGELFF.

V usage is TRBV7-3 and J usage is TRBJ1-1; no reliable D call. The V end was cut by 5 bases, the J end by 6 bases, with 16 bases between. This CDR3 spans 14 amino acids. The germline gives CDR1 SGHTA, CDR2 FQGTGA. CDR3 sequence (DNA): TGTGCCAGCAGCCCAAGTCGGTGGGTCCCTGAAGCTTTCTTT. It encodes CASSPSRWVPEAFF.

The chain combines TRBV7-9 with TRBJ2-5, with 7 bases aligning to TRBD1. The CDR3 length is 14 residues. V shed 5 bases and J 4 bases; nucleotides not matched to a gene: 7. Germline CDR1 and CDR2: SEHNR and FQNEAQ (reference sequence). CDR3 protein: CASSDRDTAETQYF. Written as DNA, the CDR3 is TGTGCCAGCAGCGACAGGGACACGGCAGAGACCCAGTACTTC.

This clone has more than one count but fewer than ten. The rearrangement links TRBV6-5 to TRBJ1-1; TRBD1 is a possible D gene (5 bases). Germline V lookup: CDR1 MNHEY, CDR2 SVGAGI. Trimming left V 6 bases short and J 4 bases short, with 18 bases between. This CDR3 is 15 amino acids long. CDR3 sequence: CASRVRGVFGTEAFF. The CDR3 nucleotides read TGTGCCAGCAGGGTGAGAGGGGTTTTCGGCACTGAAGCTTTCTTT.

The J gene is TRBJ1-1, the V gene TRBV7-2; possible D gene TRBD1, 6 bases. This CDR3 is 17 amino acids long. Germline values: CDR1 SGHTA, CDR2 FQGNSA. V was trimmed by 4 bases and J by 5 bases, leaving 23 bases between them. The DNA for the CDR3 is TGTGCCAGCAGCTCAACAACTACAGGGCTAGCAAGTACTGAAGCTTTCTTT. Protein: CASSSTTTGLASTEAFF.